A single sample is the source of the 12 T cell receptor beta chains below, sequenced in a study of OX40 agonist ivuxolimab in advanced cancers. Profiling relied on immunoSEQ multiplex PCR, and the TCRdb table lists in-frame clones only, not all of them. The table shows under 45,000 clones, with 70% to 85% occurring only once. This material consisted of CD4+ or CD8+ T cells sorted from blood, taken in a trial of the OX40 agonist ivuxolimab. Every receptor here comes from an adult with an advanced solid tumor such as melanoma, head and neck, liver or kidney cancer.

The chain uses TRBV5-1 and TRBJ1-3, with a tentative D call TRBD1 (5 bases). Trimming took 2 bases from V and 0 from J, leaving 12 bases between them. The CDR3 contains 16 residues. Germline lookup yields CDR1 SGHRS and CDR2 YFSETQ. DNA for the CDR3: TGCGCCAGCAGCTTTACCTGGGGGGACTCTGGAAACACCATATATTTT. The encoded protein is CASSFTWGDSGNTIYF.

The V call is TRBV30, the J call TRBJ1-1; D not resolved. This CDR3 is built from 12 residues. Germline V gene sequence: CDR1 GTSNPN, CDR2 SVGIG (reference sequence). Trimming took off 3 bases at V and 1 base at J, with 6 bases between the two ends. The DNA for the CDR3 is TGTGCCTGGAGAGCGGGGAACACTGAAGCTTTCTTT. Its protein is CAWRAGNTEAFF. Drawing the rest from reference TRBV30 and TRBJ1-1, the complete variable domain is SQTIHQWPATLVQPVGSPLSLECTVEGTSNPNLYWYRQAAGRGLQLLFYSVGIGQISSEVPQNLSASRPQDRQFILSSKKLLLSDSGFYLCAWRAGNTEAFFGQGTRLTVV.

This chain links TRBV5-6 with TRBJ2-3; 9 nucleotides align to TRBD1. V shed 2 bases and J 1 base; nucleotides not matched to a gene: 2. The CDR3 is 15 residues long. CDR1 SGHDT and CDR2 YYEEEE come from the germline V gene. The DNA for the CDR3 is TGTGCCAGCAGCTTCTACAGGGGGCGCACAGATACGCAGTATTTT. This encodes CASSFYRGRTDTQYF.

The V and J genes are TRBV27 and TRBJ1-3; D perhaps matches TRBD1 (6 bases). Trimming took 2 bases from V and 2 from J, leaving 7 bases between them. Germline lookup yields CDR1 MNHEY and CDR2 SMNVEV (reference sequence). The CDR3 consists of 14 residues. CDR3 loop: CASSLGGPGNTIYF. The CDR3 DNA follows: TGTGCCAGCAGTTTAGGGGGGCCTGGAAACACCATATATTTT.

V is TRBV28 and J is TRBJ2-3, with TRBD2 identical over 12 bases. The trim removed 6 bases at V and 0 bases at J, leaving 10 bases unmatched. Germline V gene sequence: CDR1 MDHEN, CDR2 SYDVKM. This CDR3 comprises 18 residues. The CDR3 DNA is TGTGCCAGCAGCCCCGTCGGACTAGCGGGGCCTAGCACAGATACGCAGTATTTT. As protein: CASSPVGLAGPSTDTQYF.

The chain joins TRBV7-2 to TRBJ1-5; no firm D call. This CDR3 has 14 amino acids. V was pared by 1 base and J by 3 bases, with 7 bases between. Germline CDR1 reads SGHTA; CDR2 reads FQGNSA. The CDR3, as DNA: TGTGCCAGCAGCTTAGTGGTGATCAATCAGCCCCAGCATTTT. This gives the protein CASSLVVINQPQHF. The full variable domain, its missing parts supplied by reference TRBV7-2 and TRBJ1-5, is GAGVSQSPSNKVTEKGKDVELRCDPISGHTALYWYRQSLGQGLEFLIYFQGNSAPDKSGLPSDRFSAERTGGSVSTLTIQRTQQEDSAVYLCASSLVVINQPQHFGDGTRLSIL.

This chain links TRBV5-1 with TRBJ2-3; D possibly corresponds to TRBD2 (6 bases). CDR1 is SGHRS and CDR2 is YFSETQ in the germline V gene. CDR3 length: 14 residues. Trimming took 4 bases from V and 3 from J, leaving 12 bases between them. The CDR3 DNA is TGCGCCAGCAGCCGTGCTAGCGAAACAGATACGCAGTATTTT. Protein product: CASSRASETDTQYF.

The chain has TRBV30 and TRBJ2-2; D ambiguous. V lost 1 base and J lost 8, with 5 bases in between. The CDR3 has 11 amino acids. Germline lookup yields CDR1 GTSNPN and CDR2 SVGIG (reference sequence). The chain's CDR3 is CAWSGEGELFF. The CDR3 DNA reads as TGTGCCTGGAGTGGAGAAGGGGAGCTGTTTTTT.

In this sample, this clone turned up a few times. The chain carries TRBV9 and TRBJ1-5, with D unresolved. V was pared by 0 bases and J by 7 bases, with 11 bases between. The length of the CDR3 is 14 residues. Germline V gene data show CDR1 as SGDLS and CDR2 as YYNGEE. The CDR3 loop reads CASSVGSSNQPQHF. DNA of the CDR3: TGTGCCAGCAGCGTAGGATCCTCGAACCAGCCCCAGCATTTT.

This clone has only one observation. The rearrangement uses TRBV15 and TRBJ2-7; a possible D gene is TRBD2 (6 bases). V was trimmed by 1 base and J by 2 bases, leaving 6 bases between them. CDR1 is LNHNV and CDR2 is YYDKDF in the germline V gene (reference sequence). The length of the CDR3 is 13 residues. CDR3 in DNA: TGTGCCACCAGCAGAGGACTAGCCTACGAGCAGTACTTC. Its translation: CATSRGLAYEQYF.

The genes are TRBV19 and TRBJ1-5; 8 bases map to TRBD1. Per the germline V gene, CDR1 is LNHDA and CDR2 is SQIVND (reference sequence). J gave up 16 bases and V 8 bases, and 10 bases lay outside the gene matches. The CDR3 is 11 residues long. Here the CDR3 DNA reads TGTGCCAGTCAGACGACAGGGGATTACCATTTT. Translated: CASQTTGDYHF.

The table lists this clone with a count of one. The chain employs TRBV4-3 and TRBJ2-7; 12 bases are a match to TRBD2. The V gene end was trimmed by 0 bases and the J gene end by 1 base; junction bases not matched to a gene: 7. The CDR3 covers 18 residues. In germline, CDR1 is LGHNA, CDR2 YSLEER. Written as DNA, the CDR3 is TGCGCCAGCAGCCAAGATTTTCCTAGCGGGAGGGCGTCCTACGAGCAGTACTTC. Protein sequence: CASSQDFPSGRASYEQYF.